The T cell receptor (beta chain) under discussion was sequenced for a study of cytomegalovirus exposure and HLA in healthy donors. Broader study findings: Judged likely to be a sequencing artifact was a cluster of highly shared sequence variants. In a later analysis, DRB1 alleles had the most associated TCRs; HLA-C alleles the fewest. In vitro, three CMV-associated chains proved specific for CMV antigens.

About this clone itself: Its target is not known.

This PCR relied on a set of 60 Vbeta primers and 13 Jbeta primers. Measured with immunoSEQ multiplex PCR; TCRdb has only the in-frame clones, and not every one. The sample includes tens of thousands of clones, about 78% of them seen just once. Germline V gene lookup returns CDR1 LNHNV and CDR2 YYDKDF (reference sequence). The V and J ends lost 0 bases and 5 bases, in that order; junction bases with no gene match: 8. This CDR3 is 16 amino acids long. V is TRBV15 and J is TRBJ2-7, with TRBD2 identical over 9 bases. The receptor's source is a man aged 18 to 35 in good health and CMV-seronegative. Sequenced input: PBMCs. The CDR3 DNA reads as TGTGCCACCAGCAGAGATGCGGTAGCGGGGGTCAACGAGCAGTACTTC. Its protein is CATSRDAVAGVNEQYF.